The clone carrying this T cell receptor (beta chain) has only a few counts. Its target is unknown. The data derive from a study of blood T cells in healthy people across ages. V was pared by 4 bases and J by 7 bases, with 14 bases between. The CDR3 is 13 amino acids. Per germline, CDR1 DFQATT and CDR2 SNEGSKA (reference sequence). Whole-study results and caveats: It was not known whether donors were CMV positive (a possible confounder of expanded clonotype changes).

Approximately 10 milliliters was the volume of peripheral blood drawn from each donor. A second PCR of about 7 to 12 cycles used a sample-barcoded 5' primer and a J-beta primer mix. Unique molecular identifiers of 12 random nucleotides labeled each cDNA. MiXCR, run by TCRdb on the 5' RACE reads, gives a single entry per CDR3 protein. The table shows approximately 820,000 distinct CDR3 sequences, with under 55% occurring only once. This TCR came from a man aged 60 to 75 in good health. The chain recombines TRBV20-1 with TRBJ1-5; D is unclear. The sequencing input was blood. The CDR3 region is CSAIKAARQPQHF. CDR3 nucleotides: TGCAGTGCTATTAAGGCAGCGAGGCAGCCCCAGCATTTT.